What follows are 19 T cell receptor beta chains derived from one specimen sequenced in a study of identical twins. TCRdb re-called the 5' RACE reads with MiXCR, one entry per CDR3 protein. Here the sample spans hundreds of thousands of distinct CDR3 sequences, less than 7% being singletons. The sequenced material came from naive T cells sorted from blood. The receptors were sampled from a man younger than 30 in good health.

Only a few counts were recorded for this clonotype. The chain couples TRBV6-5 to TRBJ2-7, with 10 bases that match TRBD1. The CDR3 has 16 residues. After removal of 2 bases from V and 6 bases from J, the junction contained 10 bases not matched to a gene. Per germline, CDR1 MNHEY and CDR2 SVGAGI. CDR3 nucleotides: TGTGCCAGCAGTTACGGTGTACCGGGACAGGGGTTCGAGCAGTACGTC. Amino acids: CASSYGVPGQGFEQYV.

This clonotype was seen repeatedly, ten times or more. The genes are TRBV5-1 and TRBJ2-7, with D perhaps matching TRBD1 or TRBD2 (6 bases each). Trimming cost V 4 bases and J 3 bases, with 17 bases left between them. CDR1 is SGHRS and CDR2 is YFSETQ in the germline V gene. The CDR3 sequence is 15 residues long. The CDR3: CASSPEGRGLYEQYF. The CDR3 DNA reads TGCGCCAGCAGCCCGGAGGGCAGGGGTCTCTACGAGCAGTACTTC.

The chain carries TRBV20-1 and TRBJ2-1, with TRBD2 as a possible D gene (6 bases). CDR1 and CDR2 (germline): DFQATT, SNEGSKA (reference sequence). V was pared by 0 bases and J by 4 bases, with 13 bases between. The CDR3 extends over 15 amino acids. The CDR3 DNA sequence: TGCAGTGCTAGAGATCGGGAGTGGGGGTACAATGAGCAGTTCTTC. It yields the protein CSARDREWGYNEQFF.

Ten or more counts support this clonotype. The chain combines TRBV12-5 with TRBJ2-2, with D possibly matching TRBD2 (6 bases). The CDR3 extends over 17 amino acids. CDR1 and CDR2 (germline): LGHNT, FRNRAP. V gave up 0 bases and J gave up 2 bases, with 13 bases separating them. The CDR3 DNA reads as TGTGCTAGTGGTTTGGTAGCGGGCAGCGTTAACACCGGGGAGCTGTTTTTT. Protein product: CASGLVAGSVNTGELFF.

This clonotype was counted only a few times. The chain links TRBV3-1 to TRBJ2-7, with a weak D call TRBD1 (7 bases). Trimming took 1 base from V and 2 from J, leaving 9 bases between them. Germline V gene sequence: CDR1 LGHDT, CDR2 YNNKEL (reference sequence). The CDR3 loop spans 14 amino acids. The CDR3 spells CASSQAGGTYEQYV. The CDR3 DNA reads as TGTGCCAGCAGCCAAGCAGGGGGGACCTACGAGCAGTACGTC.

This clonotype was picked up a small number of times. For the CDR3, the DNA is TGCAGCGTTGGAGGGGTTGGGACAGGGGGAAACACCATATATTTT. This sequence encodes CSVGGVGTGGNTIYF. The V gene is TRBV29-1, the J gene TRBJ1-3; the match to TRBD1 covers 9 bases. The CDR3 length is 15 residues. Germline trimming cut 4 bases from V and 4 bases from J; bases unmatched to any gene: 8. Germline assignment: CDR1 SQVTM and CDR2 ANQGSEA.

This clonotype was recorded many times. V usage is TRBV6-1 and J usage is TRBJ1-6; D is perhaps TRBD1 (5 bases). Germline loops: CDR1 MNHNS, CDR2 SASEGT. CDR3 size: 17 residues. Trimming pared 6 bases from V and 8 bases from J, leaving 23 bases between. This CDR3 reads CASSPGVVRGGDSPLHF. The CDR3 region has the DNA TGTGCCAGCAGCCCTGGGGTGGTAAGGGGAGGCGATTCACCCCTCCACTTT.

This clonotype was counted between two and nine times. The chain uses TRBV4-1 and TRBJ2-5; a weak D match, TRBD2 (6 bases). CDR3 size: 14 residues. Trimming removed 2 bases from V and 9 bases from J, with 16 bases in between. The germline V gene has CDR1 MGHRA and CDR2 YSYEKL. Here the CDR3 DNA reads TGCGCCAGCAGCCAAACGGGACTTGGGGAGGCCCAGTACTTC. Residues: CASSQTGLGEAQYF.

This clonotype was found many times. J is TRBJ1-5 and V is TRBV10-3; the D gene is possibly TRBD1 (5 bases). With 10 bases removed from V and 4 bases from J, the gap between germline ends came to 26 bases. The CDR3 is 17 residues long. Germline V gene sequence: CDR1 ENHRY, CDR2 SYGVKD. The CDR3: CATLPWVRDRGNQPQHF. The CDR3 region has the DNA TGTGCCACCCTTCCCTGGGTGAGGGACCGGGGGAATCAGCCCCAGCATTTT.

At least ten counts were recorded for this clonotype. This CDR3 reads CASRQTGPSQTQYF. The CDR3 DNA reads TGTGCCAGCAGACAAACAGGCCCATCGCAGACCCAGTACTTC. V gene TRBV12-3 or TRBV12-4 combines with J gene TRBJ2-5, with a possible D match to TRBD1 (5 bases). With 6 bases removed from V and 6 bases from J, the gap between germline ends came to 17 bases. The CDR3 is 14 amino acids.

The CDR3 DNA sequence: TGTGCCAGCAGCTCTTACCAGGGGGCCGGGGAGCTGTTTTTT. As protein: CASSSYQGAGELFF. The rearrangement uses TRBV6-1 and TRBJ2-2, with 7 positions matching TRBD1. The CDR3 is 14 residues long. J gave up 6 bases and V 6 bases, and 7 bases lay outside the gene matches. Germline CDR1 and CDR2: MNHNS and SASEGT.

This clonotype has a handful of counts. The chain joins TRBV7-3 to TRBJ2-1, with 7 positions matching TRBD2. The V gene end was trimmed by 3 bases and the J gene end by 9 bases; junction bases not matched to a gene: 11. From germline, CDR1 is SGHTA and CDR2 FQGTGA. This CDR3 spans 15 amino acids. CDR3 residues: CASSFGAGESSEQFF. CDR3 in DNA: TGTGCCAGCAGCTTCGGTGCGGGAGAGTCGAGTGAGCAGTTCTTC.

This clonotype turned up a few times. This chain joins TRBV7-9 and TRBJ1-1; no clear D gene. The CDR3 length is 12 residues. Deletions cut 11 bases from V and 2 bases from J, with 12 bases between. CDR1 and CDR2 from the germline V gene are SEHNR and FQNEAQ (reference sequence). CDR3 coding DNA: TGTGCCTCCGGACGGGGAAACACTGAAGCTTTCTTT. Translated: CASGRGNTEAFF.

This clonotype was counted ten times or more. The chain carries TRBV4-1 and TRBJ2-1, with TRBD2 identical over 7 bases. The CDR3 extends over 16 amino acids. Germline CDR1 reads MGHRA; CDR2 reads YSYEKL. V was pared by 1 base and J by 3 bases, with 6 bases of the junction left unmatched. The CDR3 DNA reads TGCGCCAGCAGCCAAGGCGGGTCGGGAGGCTACAATGAGCAGTTCTTC. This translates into CASSQGGSGGYNEQFF.

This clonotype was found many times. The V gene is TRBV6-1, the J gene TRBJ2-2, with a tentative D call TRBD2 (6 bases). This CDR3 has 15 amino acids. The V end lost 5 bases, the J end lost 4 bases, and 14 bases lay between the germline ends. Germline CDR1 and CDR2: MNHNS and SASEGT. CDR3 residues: CASSKRGLATGELFF. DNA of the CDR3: TGTGCCAGCAGTAAACGGGGGTTGGCCACCGGGGAGCTGTTTTTT.

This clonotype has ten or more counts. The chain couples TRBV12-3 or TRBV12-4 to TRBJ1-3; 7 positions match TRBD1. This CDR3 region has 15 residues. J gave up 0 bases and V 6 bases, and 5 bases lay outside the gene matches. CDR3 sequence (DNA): TGTGCCAGCAGCGGGACAGAAACCTCTGGAAACACCATATATTTT. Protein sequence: CASSGTETSGNTIYF.

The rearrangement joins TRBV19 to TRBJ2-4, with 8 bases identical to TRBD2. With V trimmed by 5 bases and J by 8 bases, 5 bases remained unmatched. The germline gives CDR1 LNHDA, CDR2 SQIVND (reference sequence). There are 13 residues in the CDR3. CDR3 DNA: TGTGCCAGTAGTGGTAGCGGGATTGACATTCAGTACTTC. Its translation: CASSGSGIDIQYF.

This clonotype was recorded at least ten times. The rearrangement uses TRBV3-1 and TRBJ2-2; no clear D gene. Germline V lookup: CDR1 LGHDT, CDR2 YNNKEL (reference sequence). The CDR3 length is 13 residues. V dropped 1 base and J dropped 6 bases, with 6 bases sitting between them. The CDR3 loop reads CASSQGSPGELFF. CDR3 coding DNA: TGTGCCAGCAGCCAAGGAAGCCCCGGGGAGCTGTTTTTT.

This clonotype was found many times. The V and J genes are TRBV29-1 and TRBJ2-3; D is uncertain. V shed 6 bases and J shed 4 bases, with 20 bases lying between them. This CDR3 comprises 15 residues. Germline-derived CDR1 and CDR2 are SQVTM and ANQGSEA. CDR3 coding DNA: TGCAGCGTGGCCCCGCCCATGGGTTTCGCAGATACGCAGTATTTT. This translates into CSVAPPMGFADTQYF.